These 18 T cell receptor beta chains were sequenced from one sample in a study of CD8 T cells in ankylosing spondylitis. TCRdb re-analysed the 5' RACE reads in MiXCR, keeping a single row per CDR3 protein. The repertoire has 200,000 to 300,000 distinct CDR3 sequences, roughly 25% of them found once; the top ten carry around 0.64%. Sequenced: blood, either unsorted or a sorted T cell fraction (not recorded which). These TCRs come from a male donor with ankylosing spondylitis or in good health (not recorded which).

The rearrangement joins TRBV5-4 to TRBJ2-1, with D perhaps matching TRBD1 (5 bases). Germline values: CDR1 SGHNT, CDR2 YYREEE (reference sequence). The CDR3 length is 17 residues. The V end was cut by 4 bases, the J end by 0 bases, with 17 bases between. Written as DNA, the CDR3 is TGTGCCAGCAGCCCCTCCGTTGGGGCCGGCTCCTACAATGAGCAGTTCTTC. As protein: CASSPSVGAGSYNEQFF.

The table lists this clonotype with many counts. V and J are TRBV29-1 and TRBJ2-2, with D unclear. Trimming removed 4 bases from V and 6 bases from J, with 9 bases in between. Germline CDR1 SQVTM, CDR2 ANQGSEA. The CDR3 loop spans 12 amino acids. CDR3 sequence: CSVASEPGELFF. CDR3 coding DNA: TGCAGCGTTGCATCTGAGCCCGGGGAGCTGTTTTTT.

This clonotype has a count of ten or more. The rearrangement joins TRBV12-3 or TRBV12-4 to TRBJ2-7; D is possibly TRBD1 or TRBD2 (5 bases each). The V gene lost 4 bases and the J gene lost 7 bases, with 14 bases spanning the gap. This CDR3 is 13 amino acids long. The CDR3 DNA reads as TGTGCCAGCAGTTGGGGACCGACCTCGGAGCAGTACTTC. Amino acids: CASSWGPTSEQYF.

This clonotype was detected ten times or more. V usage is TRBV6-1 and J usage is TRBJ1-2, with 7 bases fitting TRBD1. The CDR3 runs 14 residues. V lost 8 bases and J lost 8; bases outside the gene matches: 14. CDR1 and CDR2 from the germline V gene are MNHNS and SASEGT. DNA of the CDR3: TGTGCCAGCTCCGAAACAGGGGAAATGCGCGGCTACACCTTC. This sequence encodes CASSETGEMRGYTF.

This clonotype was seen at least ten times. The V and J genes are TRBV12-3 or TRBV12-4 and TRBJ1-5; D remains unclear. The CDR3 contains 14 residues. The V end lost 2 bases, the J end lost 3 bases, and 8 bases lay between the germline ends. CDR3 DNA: TGTGCCAGCAGTTTATGGGAGCACAATCAGCCCCAGCATTTT. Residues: CASSLWEHNQPQHF.

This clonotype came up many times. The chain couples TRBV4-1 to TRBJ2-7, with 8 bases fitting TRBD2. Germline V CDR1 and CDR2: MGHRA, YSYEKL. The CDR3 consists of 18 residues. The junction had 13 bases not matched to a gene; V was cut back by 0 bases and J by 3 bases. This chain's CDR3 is CASSQDPFLAGGRYEQYF. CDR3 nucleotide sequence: TGCGCCAGCAGCCAAGATCCCTTCCTAGCGGGTGGTCGCTACGAGCAGTACTTC.

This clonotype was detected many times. CDR3 sequence (DNA): TGTGCCATCAGTCTGACAGGTGGACGTAATCAGCCCCAGCATTTT. Translated, it gives CAISLTGGRNQPQHF. V usage is TRBV10-3 and J usage is TRBJ1-5, with D perhaps matching TRBD1 (6 bases). This CDR3 has 15 residues. The germline V gene has CDR1 ENHRY and CDR2 SYGVKD. The V and J ends lost 5 bases and 4 bases respectively, with 15 bases between them.

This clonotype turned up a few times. In nucleotides, the CDR3 is TGTGCCAGCAGCTTTGGGCTAGCGGAAGAGACCCAGTACTTC. Protein sequence: CASSFGLAEETQYF. The rearrangement links TRBV7-2 to TRBJ2-5, with 7 bases that match TRBD2. V lost 3 bases and J lost 3; bases outside the gene matches: 4. Germline-derived CDR1 and CDR2 are SGHTA and FQGNSA. The CDR3 consists of 14 residues.

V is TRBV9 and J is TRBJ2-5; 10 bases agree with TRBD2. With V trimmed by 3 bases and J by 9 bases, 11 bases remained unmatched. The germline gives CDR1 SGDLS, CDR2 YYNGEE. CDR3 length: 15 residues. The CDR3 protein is CASSALAGAPGAQYF. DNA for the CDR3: TGTGCCAGCAGCGCTCTAGCGGGGGCACCCGGGGCCCAGTACTTC.

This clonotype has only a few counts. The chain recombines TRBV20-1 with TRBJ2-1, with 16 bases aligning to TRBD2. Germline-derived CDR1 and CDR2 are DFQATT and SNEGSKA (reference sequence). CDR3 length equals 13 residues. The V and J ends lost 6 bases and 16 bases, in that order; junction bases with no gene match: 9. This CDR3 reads CSAPMGLAGGVFF. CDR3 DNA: TGCAGTGCCCCGATGGGACTAGCGGGGGGGGTTTTCTTC.

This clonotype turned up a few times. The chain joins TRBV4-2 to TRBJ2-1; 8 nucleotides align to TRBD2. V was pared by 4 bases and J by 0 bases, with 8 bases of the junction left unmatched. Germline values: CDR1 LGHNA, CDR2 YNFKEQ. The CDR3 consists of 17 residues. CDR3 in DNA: TGTGCCAGCAGCCGGGCTGAGCGGGGGCGCTCCTACAATGAGCAGTTCTTC. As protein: CASSRAERGRSYNEQFF.

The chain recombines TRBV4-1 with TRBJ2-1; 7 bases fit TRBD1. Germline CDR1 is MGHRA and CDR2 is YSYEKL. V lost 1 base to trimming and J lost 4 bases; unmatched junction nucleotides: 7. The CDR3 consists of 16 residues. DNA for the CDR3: TGCGCCAGCAGCCAAGGGTTACAGACAGGGTACAATGAGCAGTTCTTC. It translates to CASSQGLQTGYNEQFF.

CDR3 nucleotide sequence: TGTGCCAGCAGCTCCACAGCGGGGCAGGGCAATGAGCAGTTCTTC. This gives the protein CASSSTAGQGNEQFF. The chain uses TRBV7-2 and TRBJ2-1, with TRBD2 identical over 7 bases. V dropped 4 bases and J dropped 6; count of bases not matched to a gene: 9. Germline-derived CDR1 and CDR2 are SGHTA and FQGNSA. The CDR3 has 15 residues.

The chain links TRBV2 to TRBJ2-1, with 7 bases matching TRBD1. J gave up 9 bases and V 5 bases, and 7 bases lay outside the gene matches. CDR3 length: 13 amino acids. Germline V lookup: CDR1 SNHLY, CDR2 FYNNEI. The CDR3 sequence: CASSFIQGVEQFF. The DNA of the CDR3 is TGTGCCAGCAGTTTCATTCAGGGGGTTGAGCAGTTCTTC.

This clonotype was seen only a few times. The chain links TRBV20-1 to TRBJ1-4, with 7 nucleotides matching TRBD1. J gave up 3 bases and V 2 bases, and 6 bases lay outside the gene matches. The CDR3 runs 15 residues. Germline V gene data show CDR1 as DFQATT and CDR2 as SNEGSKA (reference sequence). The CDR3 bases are TGCAGTGCTAGACCTCGGGACAGACCTAATGAAAAACTGTTTTTT. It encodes CSARPRDRPNEKLFF.

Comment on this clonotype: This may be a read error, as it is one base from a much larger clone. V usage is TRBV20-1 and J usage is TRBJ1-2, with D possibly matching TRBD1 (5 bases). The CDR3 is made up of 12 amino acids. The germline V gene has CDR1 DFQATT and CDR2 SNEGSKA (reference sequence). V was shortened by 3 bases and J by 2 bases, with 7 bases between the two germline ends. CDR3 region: CSASWGNYGYTF. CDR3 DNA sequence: TGCAGTGCTAGTTGGGGGAACTATGGCTACACCTTC.

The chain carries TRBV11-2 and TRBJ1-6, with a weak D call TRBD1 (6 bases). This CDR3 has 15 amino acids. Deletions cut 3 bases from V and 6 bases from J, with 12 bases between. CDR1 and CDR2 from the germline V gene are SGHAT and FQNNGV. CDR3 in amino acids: CASSLVGRGNSPLHF. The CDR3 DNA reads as TGTGCCAGCAGCTTGGTGGGCAGGGGTAATTCACCCCTCCACTTT. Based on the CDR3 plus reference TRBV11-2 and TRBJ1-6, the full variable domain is EAGVAQSPRYKIIEKRQSVAFWCNPISGHATLYWYQQILGQGPKLLIQFQNNGVVDDSQLPKDRFSAERLKGVDSTLKIQPAKLEDSAVYLCASSLVGRGNSPLHFGNGTRLTVT.

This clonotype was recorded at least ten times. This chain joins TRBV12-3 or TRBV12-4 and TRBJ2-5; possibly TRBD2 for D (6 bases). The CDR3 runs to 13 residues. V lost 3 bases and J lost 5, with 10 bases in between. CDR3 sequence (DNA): TGTGCCAGCAGTTTCGCGGCGGGGGAGACCCAGTACTTC. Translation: CASSFAAGETQYF.